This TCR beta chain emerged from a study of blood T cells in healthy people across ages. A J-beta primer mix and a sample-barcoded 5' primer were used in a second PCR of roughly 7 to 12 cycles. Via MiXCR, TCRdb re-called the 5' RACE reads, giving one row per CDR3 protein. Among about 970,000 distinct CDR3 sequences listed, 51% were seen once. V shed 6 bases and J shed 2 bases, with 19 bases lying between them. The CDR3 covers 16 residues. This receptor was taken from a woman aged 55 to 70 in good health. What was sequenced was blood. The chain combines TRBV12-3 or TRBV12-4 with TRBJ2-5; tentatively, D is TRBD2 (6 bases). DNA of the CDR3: TGTGCCAGCAGAGTTGGGGATGTGGGGGGACAAGAGACCCAGTACTTC. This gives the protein CASRVGDVGGQETQYF.